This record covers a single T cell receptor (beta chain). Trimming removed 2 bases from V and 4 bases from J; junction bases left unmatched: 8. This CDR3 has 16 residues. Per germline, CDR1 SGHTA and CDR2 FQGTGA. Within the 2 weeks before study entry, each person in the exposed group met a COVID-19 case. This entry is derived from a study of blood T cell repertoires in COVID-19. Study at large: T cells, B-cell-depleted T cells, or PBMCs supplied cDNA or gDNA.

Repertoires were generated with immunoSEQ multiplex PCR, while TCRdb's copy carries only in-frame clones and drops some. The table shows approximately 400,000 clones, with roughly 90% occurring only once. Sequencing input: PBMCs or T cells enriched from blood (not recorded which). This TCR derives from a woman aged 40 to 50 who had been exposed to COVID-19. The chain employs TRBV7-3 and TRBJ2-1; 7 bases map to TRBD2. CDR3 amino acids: CASSLSAGEKYNEQFF. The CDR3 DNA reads TGTGCCAGCAGCTTATCGGCGGGGGAGAAATACAATGAGCAGTTCTTC. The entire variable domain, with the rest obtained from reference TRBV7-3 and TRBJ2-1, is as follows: GAGVSQTPSNKVTEKGKYVELRCDPISGHTALYWYRQSLGQGPEFLIYFQGTGAADDSGLPNDRFFAVRPEGSVSTLKIQRTERGDSAVYLCASSLSAGEKYNEQFFGPGTRLTVL.